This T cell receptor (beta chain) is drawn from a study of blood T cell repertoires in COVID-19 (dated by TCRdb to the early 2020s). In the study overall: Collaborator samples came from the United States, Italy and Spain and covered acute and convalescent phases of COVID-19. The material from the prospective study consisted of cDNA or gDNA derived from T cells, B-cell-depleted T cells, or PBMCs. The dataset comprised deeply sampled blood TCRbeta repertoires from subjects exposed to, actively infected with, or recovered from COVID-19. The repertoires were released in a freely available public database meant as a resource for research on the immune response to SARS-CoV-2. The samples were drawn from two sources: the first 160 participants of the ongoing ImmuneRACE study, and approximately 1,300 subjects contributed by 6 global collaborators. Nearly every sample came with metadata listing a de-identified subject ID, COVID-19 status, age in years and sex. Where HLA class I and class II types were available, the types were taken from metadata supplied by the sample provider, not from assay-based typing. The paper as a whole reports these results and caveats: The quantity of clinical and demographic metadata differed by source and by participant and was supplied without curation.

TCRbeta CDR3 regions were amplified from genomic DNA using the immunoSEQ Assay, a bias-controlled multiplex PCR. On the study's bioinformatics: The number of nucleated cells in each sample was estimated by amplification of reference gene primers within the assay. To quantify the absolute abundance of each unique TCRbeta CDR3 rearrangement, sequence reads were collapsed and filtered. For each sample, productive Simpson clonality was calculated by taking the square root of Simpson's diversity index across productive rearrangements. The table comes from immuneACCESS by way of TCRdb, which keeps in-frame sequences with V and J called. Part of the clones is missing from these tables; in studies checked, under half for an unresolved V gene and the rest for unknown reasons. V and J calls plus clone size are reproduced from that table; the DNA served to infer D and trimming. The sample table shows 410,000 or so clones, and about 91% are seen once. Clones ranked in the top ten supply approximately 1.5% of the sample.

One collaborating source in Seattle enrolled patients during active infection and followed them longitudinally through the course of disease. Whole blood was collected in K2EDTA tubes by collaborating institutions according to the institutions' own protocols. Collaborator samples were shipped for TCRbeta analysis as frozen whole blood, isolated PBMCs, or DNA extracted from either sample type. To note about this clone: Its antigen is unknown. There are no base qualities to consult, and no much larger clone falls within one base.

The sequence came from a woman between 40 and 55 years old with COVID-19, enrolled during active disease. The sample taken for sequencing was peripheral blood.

The nucleotides read TGTGCCAGCAGCCAACGGGGACAGGGAGACACTGAAGCTTTCTTT. It is translated as CASSQRGQGDTEAFF. Recombination connected TRBV5-4 to TRBJ1-1; 9 bases in between match TRBD1. In the germline V gene (reference sequence), CDR1 corresponds to SGHNT and CDR2 to YYREEE. V is cut back by 4 bases and J by 3 bases, with 7 bases in the junction unmatched. Measured from the cysteine to the phenylalanine, the CDR3 is 15 residues long. Only the CDR3 part of the read is kept: 45 bases, read in frame from the first base.